This T cell receptor (beta chain) originates from a study of blood T cell repertoires in COVID-19. On the study more broadly: Sites in the United States, Italy and Spain provided acute and convalescent COVID-19 samples.

V was shortened by 5 bases and J by 3 bases, with 4 bases between the two germline ends. Germline CDR1 is MDHEN and CDR2 is SYDVKM. The CDR3 runs 12 residues. How the authors handled the data: The assay estimated nucleated cells by amplifying reference gene primers. Method: immunoSEQ multiplex PCR; TCRdb's copy keeps in-frame clones and lacks some. V and J calls and clone size follow that table, whereas D and trimming were derived from the DNA. The data hold 180,000 or so clones, with 88% observed a single time. Sequencing was performed on peripheral blood. The chain links TRBV28 to TRBJ2-2; D ambiguous. This clonotype was obtained from a woman aged 25 to 39 with acute or convalescent COVID-19. CDR3 sequence (DNA): TGTGCCAGCAGTACGGACACCGGGGAGCTGTTTTTT. This gives the protein CASSTDTGELFF.